A selection of T cell receptor beta chains follows, all from one sample in a study of cytomegalovirus exposure and HLA in healthy donors. The data were produced by immunoSEQ multiplex PCR, yet TCRdb's version contains in-frame clones alone and is incomplete. Here the sample spans 110,000 to 150,000 clones, around 80% being singletons. Material for sequencing was PBMCs. The receptors here all came from a woman between 45 and 65 years old in good health and CMV-seropositive. Both conserved end residues are part of each CDR3. A D gene is named only where the DNA matches it firmly. Only part of the rows carry a size: once, few, many, or a class if the clone is expanded.

>TRBD1|TRBV19|TRBJ1-1|13|-
CASSEDRGLGAFF
TGTGCCAGTAGTGAAGACAGGGGGCTCGGAGCTTTCTTT
>TRBD2|TRBV4-3|TRBJ2-3|17|-
CASSRNGAGGLTDTQYF
TGCGCCAGCAGCCGCAATGGAGCGGGGGGCCTCACAGATACGCAGTATTTT
>TRBD2|TRBV4-3|TRBJ2-2|17|few
CASSQDRLAGGTGELFF
TGCGCCAGCAGCCAAGATCGGCTAGCGGGGGGGACCGGGGAGCTGTTTTTT
>TRBD2|TRBV30|TRBJ2-2|15|-
CACSGGGTNTGELFF
TGTGCCTGTAGCGGGGGGGGCACCAACACCGGGGAGCTGTTTTTT
>-|TRBV30|TRBJ1-6|13|-
CAWMETVNSPLHF
TGTGCCTGGATGGAGACGGTTAATTCACCCCTCCACTTT
>-|TRBV29-1|TRBJ1-2|11|-
CSADSSPGYTF
TGCAGCGCCGACAGCAGTCCCGGCTACACCTTC
>-|TRBV6-5|TRBJ1-1|14|few
CASSYMQGGTEAFF
TGTGCCAGCAGTTACATGCAGGGTGGAACTGAAGCTTTCTTT
>TRBD2|TRBV29-1|TRBJ2-1|15|-
CSAPQGGGVYNEQFF
TGCAGCGCTCCACAGGGCGGGGGGGTATATAATGAGCAGTTCTTC
>TRBD1|TRBV6-6|TRBJ2-7|13|-
CASTGTGTYEQYF
TGTGCCAGCACCGGGACAGGGACCTACGAGCAGTACTTC
>-|TRBV25-1|TRBJ1-3|14|-
CASSEFVSGNTIYF
TGTGCCAGCAGTGAGTTCGTCTCTGGAAACACCATATATTTT
>-|TRBV1|TRBJ2-5|19|-
CTSSQDPLDPGPYQETQYF
TGCACCAGCAGCCAAGATCCACTAGACCCAGGACCGTACCAAGAGACCCAGTACTTC
>-|TRBV6-1|TRBJ2-7|13|many
CASSAVTVYEQYF
TGTGCCAGCAGTGCTGTGACAGTCTACGAGCAGTACTTC
>-|TRBV4-1|TRBJ1-4|14|-
CASSQDGVYEKLFF
TGCGCCAGCAGCCAAGACGGGGTCTATGAAAAACTGTTTTTT
>TRBD2|TRBV6-1|TRBJ2-1|18|-
CASRGLSGADRGYNEQFF
TGTGCCAGCCGTGGACTTAGCGGGGCTGATCGGGGATACAATGAGCAGTTCTTC
>-|TRBV6-6|TRBJ2-3|15|-
CASSYSWGPTDTQYF
TGTGCCAGCAGTTACTCGTGGGGGCCCACAGATACGCAGTATTTT
>-|TRBV7-8|TRBJ1-4|14|-
CASSSSDRNEKLFF
TGTGCCAGCAGCTCCTCGGACAGAAACGAAAAACTGTTTTTT
>-|TRBV4-2|TRBJ1-2|18|once
CASSQDQYVGDPNYGYTF
TGTGCCAGCAGCCAAGATCAATACGTGGGCGACCCTAACTATGGCTACACCTTC
>-|TRBV7-2|TRBJ2-5|14|-
CASSLVEVQETQYF
TGTGCCAGCAGCTTAGTCGAGGTGCAAGAGACCCAGTACTTC
>-|TRBV7-2|TRBJ1-6|13|few
CASSLEANSPLHF
TGTGCCAGCAGCTTAGAAGCTAATTCACCCCTCCACTTT
>-|TRBV7-9|TRBJ1-5|16|medium-sized
CASSLDGWGVNQPQHF
TGTGCCAGCAGCTTAGATGGGTGGGGGGTAAATCAGCCCCAGCATTTT
>TRBD1|TRBV7-9|TRBJ2-5|15|-
CASSPRQGAWETQYF
TGTGCCAGCAGCCCGCGACAGGGGGCATGGGAGACCCAGTACTTC
>-|TRBV4-1|TRBJ1-1|13|-
CASSLTANTEAFF
TGCGCCAGCAGCTTAACAGCTAACACTGAAGCTTTCTTT
>TRBD1|TRBV28|TRBJ1-1|11|-
CASRDREAAFF
TGTGCCAGCCGGGACAGGGAAGCAGCTTTCTTT
>-|TRBV4-1|TRBJ1-1|14|once
CASSQFSVNTEAFF
TGCGCCAGCAGCCAATTCTCAGTTAACACTGAAGCTTTCTTT
>TRBD1|TRBV5-1|TRBJ1-2|14|-
CASSMGQGTYGYTF
TGCGCCAGCAGCATGGGACAGGGTACCTATGGCTACACCTTC
>TRBD1|TRBV14|TRBJ1-2|13|once
CASSVTGASGYTF
TGTGCCAGCAGCGTAACAGGGGCTTCGGGCTACACCTTC
>TRBD1|TRBV9|TRBJ2-3|12|-
CASSTQGDTQYF
TGTGCCAGCAGCACACAGGGGGATACGCAGTATTTT
>-|TRBV2|TRBJ1-5|15|-
CASSEGWQNNQPQHF
TGTGCCAGCAGTGAAGGGTGGCAGAACAATCAGCCCCAGCATTTT